The 21 T cell receptor beta chains given below trace back to one sample, sequenced in a study of shared clonotypes between healthy human individuals. Naive CD8 cells, CD45RO-negative and positively selected for CCR7, excluded terminally differentiated effector memory CD45RA+ cells. Assay: immunoSEQ multiplex PCR; the TCRdb copy retains only in-frame clones and omits some. The sample contains under 850,000 clones, more than 85% of which appear only once. The sequenced sample consisted of naive CD8+ T cells sorted from blood. The receptors come from a man aged 25 to 40 in good health.

This chain links TRBV7-9 with TRBJ1-3; tentatively, D is TRBD1 (6 bases). The germline V gene has CDR1 SEHNR and CDR2 FQNEAQ (reference sequence). The V and J ends lost 5 bases and 4 bases respectively, with 12 bases between them. This CDR3 has 14 residues. CDR3: CASSPRTVGNTIYF. CDR3 bases: TGTGCCAGCAGCCCGAGGACAGTCGGAAACACCATATATTTT. Full variable domain (outside the CDR3, taken from reference TRBV7-9 and TRBJ1-3): DTGVSQNPRHKITKRGQNVTFRCDPISEHNRLYWYRQTLGQGPEFLTYFQNEAQLEKSRLLSDRFSAERPKGSFSTLEIQRTEQGDSAMYLCASSPRTVGNTIYFGEGSWLTVV.

The chain couples TRBV9 to TRBJ2-3; D is uncertain. Germline V gives CDR1 SGDLS, CDR2 YYNGEE. The CDR3 totals 16 residues. V was clipped by 2 bases and J by 1 base, with 14 bases between them. The CDR3 nucleotides are TGTGCCAGCAGCGTCTTTGGGGAACCGCGCACAGATACGCAGTATTTT. It encodes CASSVFGEPRTDTQYF.

This CDR3 is CASSWTSGRDNEQFF. In DNA, the CDR3 is TGTGCCAGCAGTTGGACTAGCGGGAGGGACAATGAGCAGTTCTTC. The gene calls are TRBV27 and TRBJ2-1; 15 bases are a match to TRBD2. From germline, CDR1 is MNHEY and CDR2 SMNVEV (reference sequence). The CDR3 is 15 amino acids. Losses at the gene ends were 4 bases for V and 5 bases for J; bases not matched to a gene: 0.

Only a few counts were recorded for this clone. The J gene is TRBJ2-1, the V gene TRBV29-1; TRBD2 is a possible D gene (5 bases). CDR1 is SQVTM, CDR2 ANQGSEA, per germline. V lost 1 base and J lost 4, with 17 bases in between. This CDR3 spans 16 amino acids. The CDR3 nucleotides read TGCAGCGTTGAAGGGACGGAGGACGTGTCTTACAATGAGCAGTTCTTC. Protein sequence: CSVEGTEDVSYNEQFF.

CDR3 in amino acids: CASSHDRLAGYNEQFF. DNA for the CDR3: TGTGCCAGCAGCCATGATCGACTAGCGGGTTACAATGAGCAGTTCTTC. The rearrangement links TRBV11-1 to TRBJ2-1, with 10 bases lining up with TRBD2. This CDR3 comprises 16 residues. Germline assignment: CDR1 SGHAT and CDR2 FQDESV (reference sequence). V was clipped by 5 bases and J by 4 bases; unmatched bases: 8.

This clone was seen only once. The chain employs TRBV28 and TRBJ2-7; D is undetermined. Looked up from germline, CDR1 is MDHEN and CDR2 is SYDVKM. The CDR3 is 13 residues long. Trimming pared 7 bases from V and 4 bases from J, leaving 14 bases between. DNA of the CDR3: TGTGCCAGCACCCTCCGTTCTAGGTACGAGCAGTACTTC. Translating gives CASTLRSRYEQYF.

About this clone itself: Other DNA sequences in the sample encode the same CDR3. V usage is TRBV5-6 and J usage is TRBJ1-5, with 8 bases fitting TRBD1. This CDR3 spans 15 amino acids. Germline lookup yields CDR1 SGHDT and CDR2 YYEEEE. V trimming: 4 bases; J trimming: 0 bases; junction bases outside the gene matches: 3. The CDR3 nucleotides read TGTGCCAGCAGCCTCGGACAGGGTAGCAATCAGCCCCAGCATTTT. The encoded protein is CASSLGQGSNQPQHF. Variable domain in full (rest from reference TRBV5-6 and TRBJ1-5): DAGVTQSPTHLIKTRGQQVTLRCSPKSGHDTVSWYQQALGQGPQFIFQYYEEEERQRGNFPDRFSGHQFPNYSSELNVNALLLGDSALYLCASSLGQGSNQPQHFGDGTRLSIL.

This chain links TRBV10-3 with TRBJ2-1; D is possibly TRBD2 (5 bases). V was clipped by 3 bases and J by 2 bases, with 11 bases between them. The CDR3 sequence is 15 residues long. Germline-derived CDR1 and CDR2 are ENHRY and SYGVKD. The CDR3 region is CAISDSDVAYNEQFF. CDR3 coding DNA: TGTGCCATCAGTGATAGCGATGTCGCCTACAATGAGCAGTTCTTC.

V gene TRBV7-9 combines with J gene TRBJ2-1; tentative D call: TRBD2 (6 bases). The germline CDR1 and CDR2 sequences are SEHNR and FQNEAQ (reference sequence). CDR3 length: 16 amino acids. V was shortened by 4 bases and J by 6 bases, with 19 bases between the two germline ends. The CDR3, as DNA: TGTGCCAGCAGCTCAGCAGCGGGCGCTGCGGGCAATGAGCAGTTCTTC. It is translated as CASSSAAGAAGNEQFF. Full variable domain (rest looked up from reference TRBV7-9 and TRBJ2-1): DTGVSQNPRHKITKRGQNVTFRCDPISEHNRLYWYRQTLGQGPEFLTYFQNEAQLEKSRLLSDRFSAERPKGSFSTLEIQRTEQGDSAMYLCASSSAAGAAGNEQFFGPGTRLTVL.

V gene TRBV28 combines with J gene TRBJ1-1; TRBD1 aligns across 8 bases. CDR1 and CDR2 from the germline V gene are MDHEN and SYDVKM. V was clipped by 3 bases and J by 0 bases; unmatched bases: 6. CDR3 length equals 16 residues. The DNA for the CDR3 is TGTGCCAGCAGTTTGGACAGGGCCAAAATGAACACTGAAGCTTTCTTT. It translates to CASSLDRAKMNTEAFF.

This chain connects TRBV6-1 to TRBJ2-7, with TRBD1 matching over 7 bases. Germline values: CDR1 MNHNS, CDR2 SASEGT. V lost 4 bases and J lost 1; bases outside the gene matches: 4. There are 14 residues in the CDR3. In DNA, the CDR3 is TGTGCCAGCAGTGGACAGGGAACTTCCTACGAGCAGTACTTC. Its translation: CASSGQGTSYEQYF.

The chain is built from TRBV11-2 and TRBJ2-1; no clear D gene. V lost 4 bases and J 6 bases, leaving 13 bases between the germline ends. CDR3 length equals 14 residues. Looked up from germline, CDR1 is SGHAT and CDR2 is FQNNGV. The CDR3 protein is CASSSKWWLNEQFF. Written as DNA, the CDR3 is TGTGCCAGCAGCTCCAAGTGGTGGCTCAATGAGCAGTTCTTC.

Note on this clone: The sample has other DNA sequences that encode this CDR3 too. The gene calls are TRBV19 and TRBJ2-1; 12 positions agree with TRBD2. The CDR3 has 15 residues. The V gene's germline CDR1 is LNHDA and CDR2 SQIVND (reference sequence). With V trimmed by 6 bases and J by 4 bases, 4 bases remained unmatched. CDR3 DNA sequence: TGTGCCAGTAGCAGGACTAGCGGGACGTACAATGAGCAGTTCTTC. It yields the protein CASSRTSGTYNEQFF.

This rearrangement joins TRBV7-6 to TRBJ2-1; 8 bases map to TRBD1. The CDR3 length is 15 residues. The V segment lost 5 bases and the J segment 8 bases; nucleotides outside the gene matches: 11. CDR1 SGHVS and CDR2 FNYEAQ come from the germline V gene. CDR3 bases: TGTGCCAGCAGCAACCGGGACAGGCTAGGGGATGAGCAGTTCTTC. The encoded protein is CASSNRDRLGDEQFF.

V and J are TRBV7-9 and TRBJ2-7; 9 bases map to TRBD1. Trimming at V came to 5 bases and at J to 3 bases, leaving 8 bases not matched to a gene. The CDR3 runs 15 residues. CDR1 and CDR2 from the germline V gene are SEHNR and FQNEAQ (reference sequence). CDR3 loop: CASSTRQGEFYEQYF. As DNA, the CDR3 is TGTGCCAGCAGCACAAGACAGGGGGAATTCTACGAGCAGTACTTC. Full variable domain (remainder filled in from reference TRBV7-9 and TRBJ2-7): DTGVSQNPRHKITKRGQNVTFRCDPISEHNRLYWYRQTLGQGPEFLTYFQNEAQLEKSRLLSDRFSAERPKGSFSTLEIQRTEQGDSAMYLCASSTRQGEFYEQYFGPGTRLTVT.

The V call is TRBV6-5, the J call TRBJ2-7; no clear D gene. CDR3 length: 14 amino acids. The germline V gene encodes CDR1 MNHEY and CDR2 SVGAGI. Trimming removed 0 bases from V and 4 bases from J, with 10 bases in between. DNA of the CDR3: TGTGCCAGCAGTTACTCGCTGACTGATTACGAGCAGTACTTC. Translated: CASSYSLTDYEQYF.

The V and J genes are TRBV13 and TRBJ2-7, with 8 bases matching TRBD2. Germline CDR1 is PRHDT and CDR2 is FYEKMQ (reference sequence). CDR3 length: 15 amino acids. V lost 0 bases and J lost 2; bases outside the gene matches: 3. CDR3 loop: CASSLGLSGTYEQYF. The CDR3, as DNA: TGTGCCAGCAGCTTAGGCCTTAGCGGGACCTACGAGCAGTACTTC.

The chain links TRBV7-9 to TRBJ2-2; TRBD1 aligns across 8 bases. Trimming at V came to 3 bases and at J to 4 bases, leaving 4 bases not matched to a gene. The germline V gene encodes CDR1 SEHNR and CDR2 FQNEAQ (reference sequence). The CDR3 is made up of 15 amino acids. The CDR3 bases are TGTGCCAGCAGCTTCCGACAGGGGACCACCGGGGAGCTGTTTTTT. This encodes CASSFRQGTTGELFF.

V gene TRBV7-9 combines with J gene TRBJ2-7; D uncertain. V lost 5 bases, J lost 7 bases, and 12 bases lay in between. The CDR3 runs 12 residues. CDR1 and CDR2 from the germline V gene are SEHNR and FQNEAQ (reference sequence). CDR3: CASSPPRGEQYF. The CDR3 DNA reads TGTGCCAGCAGCCCCCCGCGTGGGGAGCAGTACTTC.

V gene TRBV4-1 combines with J gene TRBJ2-3; D might be TRBD2 (5 bases). Trimming left V 1 base short and J 0 bases short, with 8 bases between. The CDR3 totals 15 residues. Germline V gene data show CDR1 as MGHRA and CDR2 as YSYEKL. The CDR3 sequence: CASSQGTASTDTQYF. The CDR3 DNA sequence: TGCGCCAGCAGCCAAGGGACTGCTAGCACAGATACGCAGTATTTT.

CDR3: CASSFVSNTEAFF. The CDR3 DNA sequence: TGTGCCAGCAGTTTCGTCTCGAACACTGAAGCTTTCTTT. The chain uses TRBV27 and TRBJ1-1; D is uncertain. This CDR3 is 13 amino acids long. In germline, CDR1 is MNHEY, CDR2 SMNVEV (reference sequence). The V end lost 3 bases, the J end lost 1 base, and 6 bases lay between the germline ends.